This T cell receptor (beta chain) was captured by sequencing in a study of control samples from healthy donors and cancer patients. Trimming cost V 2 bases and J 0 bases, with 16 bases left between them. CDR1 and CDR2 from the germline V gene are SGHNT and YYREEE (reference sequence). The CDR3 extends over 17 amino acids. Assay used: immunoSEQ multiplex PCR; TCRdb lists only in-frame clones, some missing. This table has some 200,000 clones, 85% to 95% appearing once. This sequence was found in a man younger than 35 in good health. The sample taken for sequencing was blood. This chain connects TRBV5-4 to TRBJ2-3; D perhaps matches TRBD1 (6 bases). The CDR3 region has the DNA TGTGCCAGCAGCTTCGACAGGCTACACTTTAGCACAGATACGCAGTATTTT. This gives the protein CASSFDRLHFSTDTQYF.